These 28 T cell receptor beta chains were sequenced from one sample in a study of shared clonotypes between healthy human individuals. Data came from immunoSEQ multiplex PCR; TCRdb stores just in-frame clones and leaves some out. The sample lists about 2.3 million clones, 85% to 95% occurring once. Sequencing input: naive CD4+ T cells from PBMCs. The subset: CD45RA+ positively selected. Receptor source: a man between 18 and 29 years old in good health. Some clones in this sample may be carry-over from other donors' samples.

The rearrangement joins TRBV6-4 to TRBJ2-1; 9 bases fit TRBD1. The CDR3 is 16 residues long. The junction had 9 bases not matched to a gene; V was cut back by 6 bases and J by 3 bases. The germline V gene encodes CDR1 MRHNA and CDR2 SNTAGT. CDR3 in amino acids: CASSQTPGQGYNEQFF. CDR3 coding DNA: TGTGCCAGCAGCCAGACACCGGGACAGGGCTACAATGAGCAGTTCTTC.

CDR3 residues: CASSPLGSREPQHF. The CDR3 DNA is TGTGCCAGCTCACCACTGGGTTCCCGGGAGCCCCAGCATTTT. The chain uses TRBV18 and TRBJ1-5; no firm D call. The germline gives CDR1 KGHSH, CDR2 LQKENI. Trimming stripped 1 base from V and 8 bases from J, with 12 bases between. The CDR3 spans 14 residues.

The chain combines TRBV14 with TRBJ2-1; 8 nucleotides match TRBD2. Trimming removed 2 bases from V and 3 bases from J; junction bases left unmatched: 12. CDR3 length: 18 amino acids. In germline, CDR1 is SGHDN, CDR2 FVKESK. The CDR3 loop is CASSQRRLAQTYYNEQFF. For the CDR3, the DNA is TGTGCCAGCAGCCAAAGGCGACTAGCGCAAACCTACTACAATGAGCAGTTCTTC.

CDR3 sequence: CASRTHSNQPQHF. Written as DNA, the CDR3 is TGTGCCAGCAGGACTCATAGCAATCAGCCCCAGCATTTT. V and J are TRBV6-5 and TRBJ1-5; no reliable D call. V dropped 6 bases and J dropped 0 bases, with 6 bases sitting between them. Per germline, CDR1 MNHEY and CDR2 SVGAGI. The CDR3 has 13 amino acids.

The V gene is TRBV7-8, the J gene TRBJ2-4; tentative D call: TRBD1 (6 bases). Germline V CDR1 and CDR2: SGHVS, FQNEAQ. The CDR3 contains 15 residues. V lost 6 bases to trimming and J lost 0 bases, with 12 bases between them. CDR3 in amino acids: CASSHRETAKNIQYF. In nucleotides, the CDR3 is TGTGCCAGCAGTCACAGGGAGACAGCCAAAAACATTCAGTACTTC.

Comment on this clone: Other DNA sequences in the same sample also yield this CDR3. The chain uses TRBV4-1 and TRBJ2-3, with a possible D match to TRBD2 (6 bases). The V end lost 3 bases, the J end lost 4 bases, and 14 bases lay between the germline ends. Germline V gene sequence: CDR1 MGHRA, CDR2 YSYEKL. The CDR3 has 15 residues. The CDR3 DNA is TGCGCCAGCAGCCAGACGGGAGTTGGTCCAGATACGCAGTATTTT. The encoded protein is CASSQTGVGPDTQYF.

CDR3 sequence: CAGQGAGGTEAFF. The CDR3 coding sequence is TGTGCCGGACAGGGGGCAGGGGGAACTGAAGCTTTCTTT. V usage is TRBV2 and J usage is TRBJ1-1; 11 nucleotides agree with TRBD1. The CDR3 covers 13 residues. V was pared by 11 bases and J by 5 bases, with 7 bases of the junction left unmatched. From germline, CDR1 is SNHLY and CDR2 FYNNEI.

In DNA, the CDR3 is TGTGCCAGCGCCGGGACTAGAGCCACAGATACGCAGTATTTT. Its translation: CASAGTRATDTQYF. The chain is built from TRBV6-1 and TRBJ2-3, with 8 bases aligning to TRBD2. Germline V gene lookup returns CDR1 MNHNS and CDR2 SASEGT. This CDR3 has 14 residues. The V gene end was trimmed by 8 bases and the J gene end by 2 bases; junction bases not matched to a gene: 6.

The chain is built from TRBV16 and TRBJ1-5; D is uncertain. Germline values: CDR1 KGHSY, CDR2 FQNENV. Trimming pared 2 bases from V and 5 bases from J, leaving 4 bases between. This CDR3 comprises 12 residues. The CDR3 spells CASSQIDQPQHF. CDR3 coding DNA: TGTGCCAGCAGCCAAATTGATCAGCCCCAGCATTTT. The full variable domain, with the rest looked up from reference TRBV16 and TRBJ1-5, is GEEVAQTPKHLVRGEGQKAKLYCAPIKGHSYVFWYQQVLKNEFKFLISFQNENVFDETGMPKERFSAKCLPNSPCSLEIQATKLEDSAVYFCASSQIDQPQHFGDGTRLSIL.

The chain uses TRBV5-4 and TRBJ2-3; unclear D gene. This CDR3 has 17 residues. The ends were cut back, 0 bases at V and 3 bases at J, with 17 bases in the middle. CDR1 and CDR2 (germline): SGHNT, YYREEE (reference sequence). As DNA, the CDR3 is TGTGCCAGCAGCTTGGGAGGAGTCACCGTGGGGACAGATACGCAGTATTTT. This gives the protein CASSLGGVTVGTDTQYF. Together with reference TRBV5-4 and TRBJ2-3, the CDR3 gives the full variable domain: ETGVTQSPTHLIKTRGQQVTLRCSSQSGHNTVSWYQQALGQGPQFIFQYYREEENGRGNFPPRFSGLQFPNYSSELNVNALELDDSALYLCASSLGGVTVGTDTQYFGPGTRLTVL.

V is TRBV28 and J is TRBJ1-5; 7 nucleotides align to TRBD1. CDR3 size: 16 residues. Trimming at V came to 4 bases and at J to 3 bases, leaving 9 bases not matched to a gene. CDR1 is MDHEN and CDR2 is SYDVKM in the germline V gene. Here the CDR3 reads CASSSPDRVFNQPQHF. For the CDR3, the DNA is TGTGCCAGCAGTTCCCCCGACAGGGTATTCAATCAGCCCCAGCATTTT.

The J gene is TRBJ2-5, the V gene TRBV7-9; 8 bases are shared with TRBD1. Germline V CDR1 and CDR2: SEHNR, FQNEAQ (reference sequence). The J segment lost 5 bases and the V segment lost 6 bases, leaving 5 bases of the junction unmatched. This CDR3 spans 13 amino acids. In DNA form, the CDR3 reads TGTGCCAGCAGACAGGGGGTGGTTGAGACCCAGTACTTC. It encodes CASRQGVVETQYF.

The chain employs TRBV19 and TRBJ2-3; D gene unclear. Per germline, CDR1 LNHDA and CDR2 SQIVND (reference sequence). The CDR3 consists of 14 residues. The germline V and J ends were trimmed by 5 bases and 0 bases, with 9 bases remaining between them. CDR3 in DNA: TGTGCCAGTAGTCCCTGGCCAAGCACAGATACGCAGTATTTT. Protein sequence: CASSPWPSTDTQYF.

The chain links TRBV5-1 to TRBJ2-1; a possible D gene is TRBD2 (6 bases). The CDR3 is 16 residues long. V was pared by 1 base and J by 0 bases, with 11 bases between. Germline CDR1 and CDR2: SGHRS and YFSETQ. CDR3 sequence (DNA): TGCGCCAGCAGCTTGAGTGCGGGGTACTCCTACAATGAGCAGTTCTTC. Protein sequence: CASSLSAGYSYNEQFF. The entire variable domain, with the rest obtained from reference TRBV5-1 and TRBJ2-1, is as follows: KAGVTQTPRYLIKTRGQQVTLSCSPISGHRSVSWYQQTPGQGLQFLFEYFSETQRNKGNFPGRFSGRQFSNSRSEMNVSTLELGDSALYLCASSLSAGYSYNEQFFGPGTRLTVL.

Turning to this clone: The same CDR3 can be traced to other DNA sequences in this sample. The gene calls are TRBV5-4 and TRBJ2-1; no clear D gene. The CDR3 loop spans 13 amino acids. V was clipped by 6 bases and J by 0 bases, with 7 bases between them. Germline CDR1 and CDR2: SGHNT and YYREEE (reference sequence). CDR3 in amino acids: CASTLDSYNEQFF. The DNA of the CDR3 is TGTGCCAGCACCCTGGACTCCTACAATGAGCAGTTCTTC.

CDR3 DNA: TGTGCCAGCTCACCACGAACCGGGACAGGGGAAGAGACCCAGTACTTC. Translating gives CASSPRTGTGEETQYF. The chain employs TRBV18 and TRBJ2-5, with 10 nucleotides matching TRBD1. This CDR3 is built from 16 residues. With 1 base clipped from V and 3 bases from J, the junction kept 5 bases outside the gene matches. The germline V gene has CDR1 KGHSH and CDR2 LQKENI.

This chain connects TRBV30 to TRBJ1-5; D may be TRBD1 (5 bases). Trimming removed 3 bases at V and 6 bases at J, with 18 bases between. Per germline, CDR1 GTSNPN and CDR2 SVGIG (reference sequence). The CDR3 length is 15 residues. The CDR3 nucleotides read TGTGCCTGGAGCTACAAGTGGAGGGGTGTTCAGCCCCAGCATTTT. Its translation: CAWSYKWRGVQPQHF.

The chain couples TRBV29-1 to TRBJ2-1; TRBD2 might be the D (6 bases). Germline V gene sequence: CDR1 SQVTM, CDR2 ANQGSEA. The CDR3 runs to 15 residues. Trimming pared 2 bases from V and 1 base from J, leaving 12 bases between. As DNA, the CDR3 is TGCAGCGTTGAACTCCGGGCGGGATCCTACAATGAGCAGTTCTTC. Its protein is CSVELRAGSYNEQFF.

CDR3 nucleotide sequence: TGTGCCAGCAGTTTCCAGCCCCTAGGAACAGATACGCAGTATTTT. As protein: CASSFQPLGTDTQYF. The chain couples TRBV27 to TRBJ2-3; D call uncertain. Germline V gene sequence: CDR1 MNHEY, CDR2 SMNVEV (reference sequence). The CDR3 contains 15 residues. V lost 3 bases and J lost 3, with 13 bases in between.

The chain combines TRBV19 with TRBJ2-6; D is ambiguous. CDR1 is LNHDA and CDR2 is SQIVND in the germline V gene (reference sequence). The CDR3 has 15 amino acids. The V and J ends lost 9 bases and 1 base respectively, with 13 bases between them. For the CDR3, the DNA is TGTGCCAGCCACGTCACTGTATCTGGGGCCAACGTCCTGACTTTC. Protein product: CASHVTVSGANVLTF.

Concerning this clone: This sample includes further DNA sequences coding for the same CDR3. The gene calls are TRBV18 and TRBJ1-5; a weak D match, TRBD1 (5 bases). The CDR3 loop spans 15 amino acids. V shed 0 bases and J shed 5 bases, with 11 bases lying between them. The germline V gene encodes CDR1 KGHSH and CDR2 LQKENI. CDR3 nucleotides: TGTGCCAGCTCACCACCGGGAGGGGTCGATCAGCCCCAGCATTTT. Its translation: CASSPPGGVDQPQHF.

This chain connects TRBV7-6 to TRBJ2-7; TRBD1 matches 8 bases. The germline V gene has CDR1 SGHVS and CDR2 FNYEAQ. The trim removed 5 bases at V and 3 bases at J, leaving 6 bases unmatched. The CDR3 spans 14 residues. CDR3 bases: TGTGCCAGCAGCCTGACAGGGGCGATCTACGAGCAGTACTTC. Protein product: CASSLTGAIYEQYF.

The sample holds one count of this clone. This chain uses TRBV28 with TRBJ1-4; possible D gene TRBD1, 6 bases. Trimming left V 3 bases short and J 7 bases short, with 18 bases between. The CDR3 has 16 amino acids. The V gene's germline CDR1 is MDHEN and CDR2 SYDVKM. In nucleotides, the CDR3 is TGTGCCAGCAGTTTGATTGGGGCAGGGACAATTGAAAAACTGTTTTTT. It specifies CASSLIGAGTIEKLFF.

The CDR3 here is CASSPPSERGGELFF. In nucleotides, the CDR3 is TGTGCCAGCTCACCACCGAGCGAGAGGGGCGGGGAGCTGTTTTTT. The chain links TRBV18 to TRBJ2-2; either TRBD1 or TRBD2 may fit D (5 bases each). Trimming left V 0 bases short and J 7 bases short, with 12 bases between. Germline values: CDR1 KGHSH, CDR2 LQKENI. The CDR3 is made up of 15 amino acids.

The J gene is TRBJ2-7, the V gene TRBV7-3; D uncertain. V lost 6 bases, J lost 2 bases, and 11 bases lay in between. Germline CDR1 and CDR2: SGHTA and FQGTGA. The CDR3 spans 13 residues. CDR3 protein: CASSLGIAYEQYF. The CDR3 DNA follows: TGTGCCAGCAGTTTAGGTATCGCCTACGAGCAGTACTTC.

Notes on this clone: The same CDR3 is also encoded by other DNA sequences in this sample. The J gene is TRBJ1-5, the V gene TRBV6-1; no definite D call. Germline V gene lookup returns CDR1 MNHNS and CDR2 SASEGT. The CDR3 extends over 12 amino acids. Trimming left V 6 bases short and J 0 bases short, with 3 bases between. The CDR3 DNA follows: TGTGCCAGCAGGCCTAGCAATCAGCCCCAGCATTTT. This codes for CASRPSNQPQHF.

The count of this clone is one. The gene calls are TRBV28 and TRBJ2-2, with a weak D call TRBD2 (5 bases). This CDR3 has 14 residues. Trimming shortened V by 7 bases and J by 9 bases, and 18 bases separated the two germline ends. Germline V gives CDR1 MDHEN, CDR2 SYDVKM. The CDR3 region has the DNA TGTGCCAGCACCCCCGAGGGCCCCCCCCGGGAGCTGTTTTTT. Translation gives CASTPEGPPRELFF. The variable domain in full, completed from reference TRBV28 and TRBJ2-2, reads DVKVTQSSRYLVKRTGEKVFLECVQDMDHENMFWYRQDPGLGLRLIYFSYDVKMKEKGDIPEGYSVSREKKERFSLILESASTNQTSMYLCASTPEGPPRELFFGEGSRLTVL.

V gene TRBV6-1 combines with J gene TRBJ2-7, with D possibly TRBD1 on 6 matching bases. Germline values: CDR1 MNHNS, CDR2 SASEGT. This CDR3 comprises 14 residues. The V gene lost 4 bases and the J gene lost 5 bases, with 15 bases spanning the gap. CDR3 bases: TGTGCCAGCAGTGGACGCCGGGACACCAACGAGCAGTACTTC. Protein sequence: CASSGRRDTNEQYF.